Listed below are T cell receptor beta chains from one sample, sequenced in a study of blood T cell dynamics during melanoma immunotherapy. The data were produced by immunoSEQ multiplex PCR, yet TCRdb's version contains in-frame clones alone and is incomplete. The repertoire consists of 25,000 to 35,000 clones, with around four fifths occurring once and the leading ten covering 10%. The sequencing used blood, collected from a patient treated with checkpoint blockade. These receptors were obtained from a human donor with melanoma. Each CDR3 is given with its conserved first and last residue. D genes are given only for firm matches. Where a row states a size, it is once, few, many or the class of an expanded clone; other rows omit it.

v_gene: TRBV6-5; abundance: NA; d_gene: NA; j_gene: TRBJ2-7; CDR3aa: CASSYSMAVVSYEQYF; CDR3nt: TGTGCCAGCAGTTACTCGATGGCGGTAGTTTCCTACGAGCAGTACTTC
v_gene: TRBV30; abundance: NA; d_gene: NA; j_gene: TRBJ1-1; CDR3aa: CAWSRVGTEAFF; CDR3nt: TGTGCCTGGAGCAGGGTGGGCACTGAAGCTTTCTTT
v_gene: TRBV4-2; abundance: NA; d_gene: TRBD1; j_gene: TRBJ2-2; CDR3aa: CASSQVTGTNTGELFF; CDR3nt: TGTGCCAGCAGCCAAGTGACAGGGACGAACACCGGGGAGCTGTTTTTT
v_gene: TRBV25-1; abundance: few; d_gene: NA; j_gene: TRBJ2-2; CDR3aa: CASSQGHGRTGELFF; CDR3nt: TGTGCCAGCTCCCAGGGACATGGTCGCACCGGGGAGCTGTTTTTT
v_gene: TRBV27; abundance: NA; d_gene: TRBD2; j_gene: TRBJ2-7; CDR3aa: CASSVGLAANYEQYF; CDR3nt: TGTGCCAGCAGTGTCGGACTAGCGGCAAACTACGAGCAGTACTTC
v_gene: TRBV6-5; abundance: once; d_gene: NA; j_gene: TRBJ1-5; CDR3aa: CASSARGTLNQPQHF; CDR3nt: TGTGCCAGCAGTGCTAGAGGGACGCTCAATCAGCCCCAGCATTTT
v_gene: TRBV2; abundance: NA; d_gene: NA; j_gene: TRBJ2-4; CDR3aa: CASSERGAVAAKNIQYF; CDR3nt: TGTGCCAGCAGTGAACGGGGAGCGGTAGCGGCCAAAAACATTCAGTACTTC
v_gene: TRBV27; abundance: NA; d_gene: TRBD2; j_gene: TRBJ2-1; CDR3aa: CASSRRPSGSGDEQFF; CDR3nt: TGTGCCAGCAGTCGCCGACCTAGCGGTAGTGGGGATGAGCAGTTCTTC
v_gene: TRBV29-1; abundance: NA; d_gene: TRBD1; j_gene: TRBJ1-1; CDR3aa: CSVADRGLTEAFF; CDR3nt: TGCAGCGTCGCGGACAGGGGGCTCACTGAAGCTTTCTTT
v_gene: TRBV4-3; abundance: NA; d_gene: TRBD2; j_gene: TRBJ2-5; CDR3aa: CASSPTLRTSGRQETQYF; CDR3nt: TGCGCCAGCAGCCCTACCCTTAGGACTAGCGGGCGTCAAGAGACCCAGTACTTC
v_gene: TRBV5-4; abundance: NA; d_gene: NA; j_gene: TRBJ1-1; CDR3aa: CASSLGTRGDTEAFF; CDR3nt: TGTGCCAGCAGCTTGGGTACCCGGGGGGACACTGAAGCTTTCTTT
v_gene: TRBV5-1; abundance: NA; d_gene: NA; j_gene: TRBJ2-2; CDR3aa: CASSNAGVTGELFF; CDR3nt: TGCGCCAGCAGCAACGCAGGGGTCACCGGGGAGCTGTTTTTT
v_gene: TRBV4-3; abundance: NA; d_gene: TRBD1; j_gene: TRBJ1-4; CDR3aa: CASSQRGPGQGFSTNEKLFF; CDR3nt: TGCGCCAGCAGCCAACGCGGCCCGGGACAGGGTTTTTCAACTAATGAAAAACTGTTTTTT
v_gene: TRBV27; abundance: NA; d_gene: TRBD1; j_gene: TRBJ2-3; CDR3aa: CASSLRDRGLGKQYF; CDR3nt: TGTGCCAGCAGTTTAAGGGACAGGGGCCTGGGGAAGCAGTATTTT
v_gene: TRBV19; abundance: once; d_gene: NA; j_gene: TRBJ2-5; CDR3aa: CASSIMGVGETQYF; CDR3nt: TGTGCCAGTAGTATAATGGGAGTCGGGGAGACCCAGTACTTC
v_gene: TRBV28; abundance: NA; d_gene: TRBD1; j_gene: TRBJ2-1; CDR3aa: CASSRQGGLEQFF; CDR3nt: TGTGCCAGCAGTCGACAGGGTGGGCTTGAGCAGTTCTTC
v_gene: TRBV28; abundance: NA; d_gene: TRBD1; j_gene: TRBJ1-2; CDR3aa: CASQGARYGYTF; CDR3nt: TGTGCCAGCCAGGGGGCGCGGTATGGCTACACCTTC
v_gene: TRBV7-9; abundance: NA; d_gene: TRBD1; j_gene: TRBJ1-4; CDR3aa: CASSPGTGMGEKLFF; CDR3nt: TGTGCCAGCAGCCCCGGGACAGGGATGGGTGAAAAACTGTTTTTT
v_gene: TRBV11-2; abundance: NA; d_gene: TRBD1; j_gene: TRBJ2-2; CDR3aa: CASSLQPPQGASTGELFF; CDR3nt: TGTGCCAGCAGCTTACAACCCCCCCAGGGGGCTAGCACCGGGGAGCTGTTTTTT
v_gene: TRBV19; abundance: NA; d_gene: NA; j_gene: TRBJ2-1; CDR3aa: CASSITLYNEQFF; CDR3nt: TGTGCCAGTAGTATCACTCTGTACAATGAGCAGTTCTTC
v_gene: TRBV18; abundance: NA; d_gene: NA; j_gene: TRBJ1-1; CDR3aa: CASSASGGVLNTEAFF; CDR3nt: TGTGCCAGCTCGGCCTCGGGGGGGGTCCTGAACACTGAAGCTTTCTTT
v_gene: TRBV5-4; abundance: NA; d_gene: TRBD1; j_gene: TRBJ2-7; CDR3aa: CASSGQGLEQYF; CDR3nt: TGTGCCAGCAGCGGACAGGGGTTAGAGCAGTACTTC
v_gene: TRBV5-6; abundance: once; d_gene: TRBD1; j_gene: TRBJ2-1; CDR3aa: CASSFYGTGGNEQFF; CDR3nt: TGTGCCAGCAGCTTCTACGGGACAGGGGGCAATGAGCAGTTCTTC
v_gene: TRBV5-1; abundance: NA; d_gene: NA; j_gene: TRBJ1-2; CDR3aa: CASSLSDSYGDYGYTF; CDR3nt: TGCGCCAGCAGCCTATCGGACAGCTACGGGGACTATGGCTACACCTTC
v_gene: TRBV19; abundance: once; d_gene: NA; j_gene: TRBJ2-1; CDR3aa: CASTQDGSSYNEQFF; CDR3nt: TGTGCCAGTACCCAGGACGGTAGCTCCTACAATGAGCAGTTCTTC
v_gene: TRBV5-6; abundance: NA; d_gene: NA; j_gene: TRBJ1-6; CDR3aa: CASSLVEGETNSPLHF; CDR3nt: TGTGCCAGTAGCTTGGTGGAGGGAGAGACAAATTCACCCCTCCACTTT
v_gene: TRBV6-1; abundance: NA; d_gene: TRBD2; j_gene: TRBJ2-5; CDR3aa: CASSVSGRAGETQYF; CDR3nt: TGTGCCAGCAGTGTTAGCGGGAGGGCCGGGGAGACCCAGTACTTC